This T cell receptor (beta chain) appears in the sequencing data of a study of cytomegalovirus exposure and HLA in healthy donors. Broader study findings: It was shown in a later analysis that HLA-associated TCR beta chains were more clonally expanded than other, equally common chains. CMV serostatus stood as the only immune exposure information on hand. The study designated 150 to 200 TCR beta chains cytomegalovirus-associated.

A remark on this clone: Its antigen is not known.

Germline CDR1 reads MDHEN; CDR2 reads SYDVKM. V dropped 4 bases and J dropped 9; count of bases not matched to a gene: 7. This CDR3 spans 14 amino acids. This PCR relied on a set of 60 Vbeta primers and 13 Jbeta primers. Using immunoSEQ multiplex PCR, the repertoire was profiled, and TCRdb retains in-frame clones only, with some absent. The data hold some 180,000 clones, with just under 80% observed a single time. Those who donated were healthy bone marrow donors. The sequence came from a female donor in good health and CMV-seronegative. This chain uses TRBV28 with TRBJ2-1; 9 positions agree with TRBD1. The sequencing sample was made of PBMCs. The CDR3 protein is CASSSLDRGGEQFF. The CDR3 DNA reads TGTGCCAGCAGTTCCTTGGACAGGGGAGGTGAGCAGTTCTTC.